These 29 T cell receptor beta chains were all obtained from the same sample, sequenced in a study of blood T cell repertoires in COVID-19 (dated by TCRdb to 2020 to 2021). The library came from the immunoSEQ multiplex PCR assay. TCRdb obtained this table from immuneACCESS and retained in-frame rearrangements with V and J assigned. These tables miss some clones; where compared with another copy, unresolved V genes account for less than half of the shortfall, and the remainder is unexplained. In all, the sample holds over 150,000 clones, and 75% to 90% of those were seen once. 5% to 7.5% of the sample comes from the top ten. Material for sequencing was PBMCs or T cells enriched from blood (not recorded which). The receptors shown here come from a man in his forties who had recovered from COVID-19.

This chain links TRBV5-1 with TRBJ1-2, with unresolved D. Trimming removed 1 base from V and 0 bases from J, with 7 bases in between. Germline lookup yields CDR1 SGHRS and CDR2 YFSETQ. The CDR3 totals 14 residues. Here the CDR3 DNA reads TGCGCCAGCAGCTTGACGGAGGCTAACTATGGCTACACCTTC. It is translated as CASSLTEANYGYTF.

The chain carries TRBV18 and TRBJ2-3; D gene ambiguous. Trimming took 3 bases from V and 6 from J, leaving 13 bases between them. CDR3 size: 14 residues. The germline gives CDR1 KGHSH, CDR2 LQKENI. CDR3 DNA: TGTGCCAGCTCACCCGGCGGCGTTCCGGATACGCAGTATTTT. Translation: CASSPGGVPDTQYF.

Remarks on this clone: Other DNA sequences of this sample code for an identical CDR3. This chain joins TRBV9 and TRBJ2-2, with 7 positions matching TRBD2. The germline CDR1 and CDR2 sequences are SGDLS and YYNGEE. Trimming at V came to 4 bases and at J to 6 bases, leaving 3 bases not matched to a gene. The CDR3 covers 13 residues. CDR3 in amino acids: CASSTGGSGELFF. In DNA, the CDR3 is TGTGCCAGCAGCACGGGGGGTTCCGGGGAGCTGTTTTTT.

Details on this clone: Other DNA sequences from this sample encode an identical CDR3 as well. The chain combines TRBV19 with TRBJ1-2, with D perhaps TRBD1 (6 bases). The CDR3 spans 13 residues. Germline CDR1 and CDR2: LNHDA and SQIVND (reference sequence). The V end lost 1 base, the J end lost 4 bases, and 7 bases lay between the germline ends. The CDR3 DNA reads TGTGCCAGTAGTATAGGCAGGGGCTATGGCTACACCTTC. The encoded protein is CASSIGRGYGYTF. Filled out from reference TRBV19 and TRBJ1-2, the complete variable domain reads DGGITQSPKYLFRKEGQNVTLSCEQNLNHDAMYWYRQDPGQGLRLIYYSQIVNDFQKGDIAEGYSVSREKKESFPLTVTSAQKNPTAFYLCASSIGRGYGYTFGSGTRLTVV.

The chain links TRBV6-1 to TRBJ2-1, with a possible D match to TRBD2 (5 bases). Germline values: CDR1 MNHNS, CDR2 SASEGT. The CDR3 contains 16 residues. The ends were cut back, 1 base at V and 0 bases at J, with 10 bases in the middle. This CDR3 is CASSEEGGHSYNEQFF. The CDR3 DNA sequence: TGTGCCAGCAGTGAAGAAGGCGGGCACTCCTACAATGAGCAGTTCTTC.

The chain couples TRBV29-1 to TRBJ2-1; D might be TRBD2 (5 bases). The germline V gene encodes CDR1 SQVTM and CDR2 ANQGSEA. The V and J ends lost 4 bases and 10 bases respectively, with 23 bases between them. This CDR3 comprises 15 residues. CDR3 protein: CSVVASEGPKREQFF. The DNA for the CDR3 is TGCAGCGTTGTGGCCAGTGAGGGCCCCAAACGAGAGCAGTTCTTC.

The chain carries TRBV4-1 and TRBJ2-5, with a tentative D call TRBD2 (6 bases). The germline CDR1 and CDR2 sequences are MGHRA and YSYEKL. Trimming took off 0 bases at V and 0 bases at J, with 14 bases between the two ends. The CDR3 sequence is 17 residues long. For the CDR3, the DNA is TGCGCCAGCAGCCAAGACCGCGGGACGGAGTACCAAGAGACCCAGTACTTC. Its protein product is CASSQDRGTEYQETQYF.

This clone was picked up a small number of times. The chain carries TRBV11-2 and TRBJ2-3; D is possibly TRBD2 (5 bases). Germline CDR1 is SGHAT and CDR2 is FQNNGV. Trimming cost V 1 base and J 0 bases, with 5 bases left between them. This CDR3 region has 14 residues. CDR3 in amino acids: CASSLGTSTDTQYF. Written as DNA, the CDR3 is TGTGCCAGCAGCTTAGGGACTAGCACAGATACGCAGTATTTT.

V is TRBV6-1 and J is TRBJ2-7; tentatively, D is TRBD1 (7 bases). The CDR3 is made up of 15 amino acids. Germline CDR1 reads MNHNS; CDR2 reads SASEGT. The V and J ends lost 2 bases and 3 bases respectively, with 14 bases between them. CDR3 bases: TGTGCCAGCAGTGAATCGCAGGGGGGAAGCTACGAGCAGTACTTC. Residues: CASSESQGGSYEQYF.

The gene calls are TRBV5-1 and TRBJ1-5, with a weak D call TRBD1 (6 bases). Trimming removed 0 bases from V and 1 base from J, with 20 bases in between. Looked up from germline, CDR1 is SGHRS and CDR2 is YFSETQ. This CDR3 comprises 19 residues. The CDR3 sequence is CASSLGPAGGASSNQPQHF. The CDR3, as DNA: TGCGCCAGCAGCTTGGGTCCCGCGGGGGGCGCGTCGAGCAATCAGCCCCAGCATTTT.

V is TRBV30 and J is TRBJ1-2; D might be TRBD1 (5 bases). CDR1 is GTSNPN, CDR2 SVGIG, per germline (reference sequence). V was shortened by 4 bases and J by 7 bases, with 13 bases between the two germline ends. The length of the CDR3 is 12 residues. The chain's CDR3 is CAWIRGSSGYTF. The CDR3 nucleotides are TGTGCCTGGATTAGGGGAAGCTCTGGCTACACCTTC.

The table lists this clone with a count of one. The V and J genes are TRBV10-2 and TRBJ2-7, with D maybe TRBD2 (5 bases). Germline assignment: CDR1 WSHSY and CDR2 SAAADI. V was shortened by 1 base and J by 3 bases, with 16 bases between the two germline ends. This CDR3 has 16 amino acids. The CDR3 is CASSEFPSGSHYEQYF. DNA of the CDR3: TGCGCCAGCAGTGAGTTCCCCAGCGGATCTCACTACGAGCAGTACTTC.

The chain uses TRBV7-6 and TRBJ1-1; TRBD1 matches 7 bases. CDR1 SGHVS and CDR2 FNYEAQ come from the germline V gene. J gave up 0 bases and V 0 bases, and 1 base lay outside the gene matches. CDR3 size: 15 residues. The CDR3 DNA reads as TGTGCCAGCAGCTTAGCCACAGGGGTGAACACTGAAGCTTTCTTT. Translating gives CASSLATGVNTEAFF.

V usage is TRBV3-1 (or the pseudogene TRBV3-2) and J usage is TRBJ1-2; 8 positions agree with TRBD1. This CDR3 contains 13 residues. Looked up from germline, CDR1 is LGHDT and CDR2 is YNNKEL (reference sequence). J gave up 7 bases and V 3 bases, and 4 bases lay outside the gene matches. The DNA for the CDR3 is TGTGCCAGCAGCCAGGGGACAGGCTCTGGCTACACCTTC. This sequence encodes CASSQGTGSGYTF.

This chain joins TRBV3-1 (or the pseudogene TRBV3-2) and TRBJ2-1; the match to TRBD1 covers 9 bases. Germline trimming cut 0 bases from V and 10 bases from J; bases unmatched to any gene: 7. Germline CDR1 reads LGHDT; CDR2 reads YNNKEL (reference sequence). The CDR3 loop spans 15 amino acids. The CDR3 nucleotides are TGTGCCAGCAGCCAAGAGCGGACAGGGGACGAGGAGCAGTTCTTC. Amino acid sequence: CASSQERTGDEEQFF.

The chain has TRBV10-3 and TRBJ1-1, with 7 bases fitting TRBD1. This CDR3 region has 15 residues. Germline CDR1 is ENHRY and CDR2 is SYGVKD. With V trimmed by 2 bases and J by 3 bases, 6 bases remained unmatched. The CDR3, as DNA: TGTGCCATCAGTGAGATGAAGGGGGCCGACACTGAAGCTTTCTTT. Its protein is CAISEMKGADTEAFF.

This clone appeared a single time. The chain uses TRBV24-1 and TRBJ1-2; maybe TRBD1 (6 bases). V was clipped by 7 bases and J by 1 base, with 9 bases between them. The CDR3 sequence is 13 residues long. Germline V lookup: CDR1 KGHDR, CDR2 SFDVKD. In DNA, the CDR3 is TGTGCCACCAGCGTACAGGGTAACTATGGCTACACCTTC. Protein: CATSVQGNYGYTF.

This clone occurred a few times. The rearrangement links TRBV6-4 to TRBJ1-2; the match to TRBD1 covers 9 bases. The CDR3 is made up of 14 amino acids. V lost 10 bases and J lost 4; bases outside the gene matches: 10. Germline CDR1 reads MRHNA; CDR2 reads SNTAGT. The CDR3 nucleotides read TGTGCCATTATGACAGGGGGACGAGGCTATGGCTACACCTTC. As protein: CAIMTGGRGYGYTF.

This chain uses TRBV3-1 (or the pseudogene TRBV3-2) with TRBJ2-1; D is uncertain. V lost 1 base and J 9 bases, leaving 16 bases between the germline ends. The CDR3 loop spans 15 amino acids. Germline loops: CDR1 LGHDT, CDR2 YNNKEL (reference sequence). The DNA for the CDR3 is TGTGCCAGCAGCCAAGTTTTGAGGAGCGCCAGTGAGCAGTTCTTC. Encoded protein: CASSQVLRSASEQFF.

V gene TRBV5-1 combines with J gene TRBJ2-7; the D gene is possibly TRBD2 (6 bases). CDR3 length equals 11 residues. The V gene's germline CDR1 is SGHRS and CDR2 YFSETQ. V was trimmed by 4 bases and J by 4 bases, leaving 6 bases between them. CDR3 coding DNA: TGCGCCAGCAGCGGAGGGTACGAGCAGTACTTC. Protein sequence: CASSGGYEQYF.

This clone was detected only a few times. The V and J genes are TRBV28 and TRBJ2-3; TRBD1 is a possible D gene (6 bases). Deletions cut 3 bases from V and 4 bases from J, with 17 bases between. Germline V gene data show CDR1 as MDHEN and CDR2 as SYDVKM. The CDR3 consists of 16 residues. CDR3 in amino acids: CASSLQQPQGADTQYF. In DNA form, the CDR3 reads TGTGCCAGCAGTTTGCAGCAACCACAGGGAGCAGATACGCAGTATTTT.

This clone has just one count. The sample has other DNA sequences that encode this CDR3 too. This sequence joins TRBV6-5 and TRBJ1-2, with TRBD1 as a possible D gene (6 bases). The germline V and J ends were trimmed by 5 bases and 7 bases, with 8 bases remaining between them. The CDR3 spans 11 residues. Germline V gives CDR1 MNHEY, CDR2 SVGAGI. CDR3 in amino acids: CASSRGSGYTF. CDR3 in DNA: TGTGCCAGCAGTAGGGGGTCTGGCTACACCTTC.

This clone was recorded once. The gene calls are TRBV4-1 and TRBJ1-4, with 7 positions matching TRBD1. Germline V lookup: CDR1 MGHRA, CDR2 YSYEKL. The CDR3 consists of 15 residues. Trimming cost V 3 bases and J 6 bases; bases outside gene matches: 7. This CDR3 is CASSHPGTVYEKLFF. DNA of the CDR3: TGCGCCAGCAGCCACCCCGGGACAGTGTATGAAAAACTGTTTTTT.

This rearrangement joins TRBV28 to TRBJ2-4, with D maybe TRBD2 (5 bases). The germline V gene has CDR1 MDHEN and CDR2 SYDVKM. V gave up 3 bases and J gave up 9 bases, with 9 bases separating them. This CDR3 region has 12 residues. In DNA, the CDR3 is TGTGCCAGCAGTTTCGTTGAGGGCATTCAGTACTTC. Amino acid sequence: CASSFVEGIQYF. Combining the CDR3 with reference TRBV28 and TRBJ2-4 gives the whole variable domain DVKVTQSSRYLVKRTGEKVFLECVQDMDHENMFWYRQDPGLGLRLIYFSYDVKMKEKGDIPEGYSVSREKKERFSLILESASTNQTSMYLCASSFVEGIQYFGAGTRLSVL.

The chain couples TRBV18 to TRBJ2-3; tentative D call: TRBD1 (6 bases). V dropped 4 bases and J dropped 2 bases, with 16 bases sitting between them. The CDR3 has 16 residues. Germline CDR1 reads KGHSH; CDR2 reads LQKENI. The chain's CDR3 is CASSRLQGRATDTQYF. Here the CDR3 DNA reads TGTGCCAGCTCACGCCTACAGGGTAGGGCCACAGATACGCAGTATTTT.

The gene calls are TRBV2 and TRBJ1-3; no firm D call. CDR1 and CDR2 from the germline V gene are SNHLY and FYNNEI. The CDR3 extends over 14 amino acids. V lost 2 bases to trimming and J lost 4 bases, with 9 bases between them. This chain's CDR3 is CASSEFGLGNTIYF. CDR3 sequence (DNA): TGTGCCAGCAGTGAATTCGGGTTGGGAAACACCATATATTTT.

This clone appeared once. This chain connects TRBV30 to TRBJ2-5; the match to TRBD1 covers 7 bases. The CDR3 spans 13 residues. Looked up from germline, CDR1 is GTSNPN and CDR2 is SVGIG (reference sequence). The V segment lost 1 base and the J segment 5 bases; nucleotides outside the gene matches: 4. In nucleotides, the CDR3 is TGTGCCTGGAGTGGGACAGGCGGGGAGACCCAGTACTTC. Residues: CAWSGTGGETQYF.

This chain uses TRBV6-5 with TRBJ2-7; 7 bases are a match to TRBD1. Trimming at V came to 6 bases and at J to 6 bases, leaving 14 bases not matched to a gene. Germline values: CDR1 MNHEY, CDR2 SVGAGI. The CDR3 loop spans 15 amino acids. Here the CDR3 reads CASSQFSSGTAEQYF. The CDR3, as DNA: TGTGCCAGCAGCCAATTTAGCTCCGGGACAGCCGAGCAGTACTTC.

The gene calls are TRBV7-9 and TRBJ2-7; TRBD2 aligns across 8 bases. Germline V lookup: CDR1 SEHNR, CDR2 FQNEAQ (reference sequence). The CDR3 has 12 residues. The trim removed 8 bases at V and 5 bases at J, leaving 5 bases unmatched. This chain's CDR3 is CASATGRDEQYF. The CDR3 coding sequence is TGTGCCAGCGCCACCGGGAGGGACGAGCAGTACTTC.